The TCR beta chain described here comes from a study of T cells in Graves' hyperthyroidism and ophthalmopathy. Amplification yielded TCR beta CDR3 regions, with RNA transcripts as the source. First-round RT-PCR with HTBI primers amplified the TCR CDR3 region. Each CDR3 protein is one row after TCRdb ran MiXCR on the multiplex PCR reads. Here the sample spans around 380,000 distinct CDR3 sequences, roughly 14% being singletons. This clonotype was recorded a few times. The sample consisted of blood. The sequence was collected from a man younger than 40 with Graves' hyperthyroidism that later progressed to Graves' ophthalmopathy.

CDR3 sequence (DNA): TGCGCCAGCAGCCCCCTCAGCGGGGGCCCCAGGGATACGCAGTATTTT. It specifies CASSPLSGGPRDTQYF. The V call is TRBV5-1, the J call TRBJ2-3; TRBD2 aligns across 8 bases. J was trimmed by 6 bases and V by 4 bases; bases with no gene match: 13. The germline gives CDR1 SGHRS, CDR2 YFSETQ. CDR3 length: 16 amino acids.